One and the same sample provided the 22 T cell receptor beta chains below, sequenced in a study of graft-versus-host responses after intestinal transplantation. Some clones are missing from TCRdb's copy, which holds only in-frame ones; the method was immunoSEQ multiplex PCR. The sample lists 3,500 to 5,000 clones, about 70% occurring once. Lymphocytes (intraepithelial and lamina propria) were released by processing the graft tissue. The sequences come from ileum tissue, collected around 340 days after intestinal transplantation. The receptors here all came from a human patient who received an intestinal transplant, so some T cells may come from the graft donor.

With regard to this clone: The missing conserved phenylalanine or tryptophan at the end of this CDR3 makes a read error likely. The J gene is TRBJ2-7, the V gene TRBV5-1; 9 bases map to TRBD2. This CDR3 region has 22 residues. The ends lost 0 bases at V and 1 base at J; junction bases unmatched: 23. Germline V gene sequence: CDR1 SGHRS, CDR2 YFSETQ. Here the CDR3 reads CASSLAIGDPRSSGSTSYEQYL. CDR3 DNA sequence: TGCGCCAGCAGCTTGGCCATAGGCGATCCCCGGAGTAGCGGGAGTACTTCCTACGAGCAGTACCTC.

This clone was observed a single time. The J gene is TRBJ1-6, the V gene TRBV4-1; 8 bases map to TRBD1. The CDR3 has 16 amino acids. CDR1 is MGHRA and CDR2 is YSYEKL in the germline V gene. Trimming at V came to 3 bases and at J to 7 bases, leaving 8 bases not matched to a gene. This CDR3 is CASSHAQGAGNSPLHF. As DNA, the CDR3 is TGCGCCAGCAGCCATGCCCAGGGGGCTGGCAATTCACCCCTCCACTTT.

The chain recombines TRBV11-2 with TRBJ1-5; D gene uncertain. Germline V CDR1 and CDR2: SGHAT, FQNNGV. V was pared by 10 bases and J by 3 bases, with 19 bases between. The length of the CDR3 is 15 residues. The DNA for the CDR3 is TGTGCCACCTCAAAAGACGGAGGACTCAATCAGCCCCAGCATTTT. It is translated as CATSKDGGLNQPQHF.

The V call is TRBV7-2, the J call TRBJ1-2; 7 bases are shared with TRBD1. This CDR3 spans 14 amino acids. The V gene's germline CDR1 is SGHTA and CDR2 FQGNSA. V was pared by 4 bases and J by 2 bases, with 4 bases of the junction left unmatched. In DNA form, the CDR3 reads TGTGCCAGCAGCTATACGACAGGGAACTATGGCTACACCTTC. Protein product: CASSYTTGNYGYTF.

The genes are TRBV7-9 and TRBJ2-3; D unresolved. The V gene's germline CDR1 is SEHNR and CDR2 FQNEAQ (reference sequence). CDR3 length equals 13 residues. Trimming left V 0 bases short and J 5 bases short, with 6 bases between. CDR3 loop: CASSLASGDTQYF. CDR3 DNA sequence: TGTGCCAGCAGCTTAGCGTCAGGAGATACGCAGTATTTT.

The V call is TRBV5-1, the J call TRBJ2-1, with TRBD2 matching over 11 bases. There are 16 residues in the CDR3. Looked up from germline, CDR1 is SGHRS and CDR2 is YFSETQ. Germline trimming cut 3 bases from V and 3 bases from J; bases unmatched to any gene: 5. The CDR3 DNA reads TGCGCCAGCAGCTCGACTAGCGGGGTTCGCTACAATGAGCAGTTCTTC. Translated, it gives CASSSTSGVRYNEQFF.

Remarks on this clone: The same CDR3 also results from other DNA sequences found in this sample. The CDR3, as DNA: TGTGCCAGCAGCTTAGGAGGAACGAACACCGGGGAGCTGTTTTTT. The encoded protein is CASSLGGTNTGELFF. The rearrangement uses TRBV5-6 and TRBJ2-2; a weak D match, TRBD2 (5 bases). The CDR3 length is 15 residues. The V end lost 2 bases, the J end lost 0 bases, and 8 bases lay between the germline ends. Germline CDR1 is SGHDT and CDR2 is YYEEEE.

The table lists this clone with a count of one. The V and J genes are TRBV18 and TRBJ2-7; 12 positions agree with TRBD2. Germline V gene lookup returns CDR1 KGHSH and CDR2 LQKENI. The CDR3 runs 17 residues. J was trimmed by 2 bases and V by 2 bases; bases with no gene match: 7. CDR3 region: CASSPSRTSGDAYEQYF. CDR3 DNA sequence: TGTGCCAGCTCACCATCAAGGACTAGCGGGGATGCCTACGAGCAGTACTTC.

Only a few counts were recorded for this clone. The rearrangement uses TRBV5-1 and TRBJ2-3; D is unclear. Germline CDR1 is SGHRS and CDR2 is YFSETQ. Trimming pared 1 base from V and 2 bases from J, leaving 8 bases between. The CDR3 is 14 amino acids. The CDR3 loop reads CASSLFRFTDTQYF. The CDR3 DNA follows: TGCGCCAGCAGCTTGTTCAGGTTCACAGATACGCAGTATTTT.

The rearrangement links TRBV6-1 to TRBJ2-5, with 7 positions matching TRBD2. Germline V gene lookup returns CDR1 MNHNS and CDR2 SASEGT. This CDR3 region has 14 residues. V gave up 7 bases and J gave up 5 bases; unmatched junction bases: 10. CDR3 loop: CASNPQTSTETQYF. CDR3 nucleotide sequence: TGTGCCAGCAACCCTCAGACTAGCACGGAGACCCAGTACTTC.

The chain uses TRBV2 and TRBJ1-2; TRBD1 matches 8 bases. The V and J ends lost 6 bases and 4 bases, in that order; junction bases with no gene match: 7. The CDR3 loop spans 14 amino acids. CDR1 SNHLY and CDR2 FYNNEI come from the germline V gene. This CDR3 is CASSDRQGRYGYTF. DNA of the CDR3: TGTGCCAGCAGCGACCGACAGGGGCGCTATGGCTACACCTTC.

CDR3 nucleotide sequence: TGTGCCAGCAGTGGGGGACTAGCGGGAATCCTGTTCTTC. It yields the protein CASSGGLAGILFF. J is TRBJ2-1 and V is TRBV6-1; TRBD2 matches at 13 bases. The germline CDR1 and CDR2 sequences are MNHNS and SASEGT. The CDR3 loop spans 13 amino acids. The junction had 6 bases not matched to a gene; V was cut back by 4 bases and J by 15 bases.

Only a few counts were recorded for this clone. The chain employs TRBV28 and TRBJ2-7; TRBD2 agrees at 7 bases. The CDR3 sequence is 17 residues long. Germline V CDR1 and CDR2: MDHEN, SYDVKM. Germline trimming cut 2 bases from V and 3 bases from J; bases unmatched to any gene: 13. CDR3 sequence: CASSLGGGGRGVYEQYF. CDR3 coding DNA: TGTGCCAGCAGTTTAGGCGGGGGTGGTCGGGGAGTCTACGAGCAGTACTTC.

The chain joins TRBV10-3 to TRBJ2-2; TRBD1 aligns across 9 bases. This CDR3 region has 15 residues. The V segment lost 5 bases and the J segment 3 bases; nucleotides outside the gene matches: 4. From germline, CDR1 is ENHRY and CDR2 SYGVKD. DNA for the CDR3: TGTGCCATCAGTCCACAGGGGGCGCACACCGGGGAGCTGTTTTTT. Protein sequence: CAISPQGAHTGELFF.

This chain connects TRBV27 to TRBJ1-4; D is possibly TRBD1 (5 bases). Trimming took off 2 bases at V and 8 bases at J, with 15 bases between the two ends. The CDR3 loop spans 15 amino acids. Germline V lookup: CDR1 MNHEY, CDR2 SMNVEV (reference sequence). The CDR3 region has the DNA TGTGCCAGCAGTTTAAGCCAGGGAATAGAAGAAAAACTGTTTTTT. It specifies CASSLSQGIEEKLFF.

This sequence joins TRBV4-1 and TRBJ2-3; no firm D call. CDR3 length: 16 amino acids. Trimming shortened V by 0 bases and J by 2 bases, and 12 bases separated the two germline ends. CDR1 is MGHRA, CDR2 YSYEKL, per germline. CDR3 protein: CASSQDTSQNTDTQYF. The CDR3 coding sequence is TGCGCCAGCAGCCAAGATACAAGTCAAAACACAGATACGCAGTATTTT.

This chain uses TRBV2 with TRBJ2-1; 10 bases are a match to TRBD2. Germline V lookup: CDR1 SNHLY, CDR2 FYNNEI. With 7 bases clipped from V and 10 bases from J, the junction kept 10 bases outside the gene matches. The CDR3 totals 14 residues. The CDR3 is CASTGSGGAGEQFF. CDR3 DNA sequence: TGTGCCAGCACTGGGAGCGGGGGGGCCGGCGAGCAGTTCTTC.

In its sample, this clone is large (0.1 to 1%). The CDR3, as DNA: TGTGCCAGCCAGGATGCCGGGACAGGGTTTAATCAGCCCCAGCATTTT. Amino acid sequence: CASQDAGTGFNQPQHF. The V call is TRBV27, the J call TRBJ1-5, with 9 nucleotides matching TRBD1. This CDR3 has 16 residues. The trim removed 8 bases at V and 4 bases at J, leaving 12 bases unmatched. Germline assignment: CDR1 MNHEY and CDR2 SMNVEV (reference sequence).

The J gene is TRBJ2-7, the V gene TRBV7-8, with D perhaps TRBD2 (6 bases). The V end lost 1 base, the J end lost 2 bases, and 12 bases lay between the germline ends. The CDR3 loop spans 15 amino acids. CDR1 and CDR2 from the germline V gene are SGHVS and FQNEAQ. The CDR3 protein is CASSLDGGRPYEQYF. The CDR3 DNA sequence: TGTGCCAGCAGCTTAGATGGGGGGAGGCCCTACGAGCAGTACTTC.

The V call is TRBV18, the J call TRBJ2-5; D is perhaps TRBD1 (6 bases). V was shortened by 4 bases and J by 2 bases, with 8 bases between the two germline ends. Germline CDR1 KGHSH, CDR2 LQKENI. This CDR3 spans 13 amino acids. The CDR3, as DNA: TGTGCCAGCTCACGGACAGATCAAGAGACCCAGTACTTC. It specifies CASSRTDQETQYF.

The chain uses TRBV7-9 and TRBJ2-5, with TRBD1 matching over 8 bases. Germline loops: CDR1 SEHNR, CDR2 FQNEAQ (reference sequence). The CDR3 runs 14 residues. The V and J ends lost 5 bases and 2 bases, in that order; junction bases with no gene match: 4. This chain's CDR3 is CASSGWDRQETQYF. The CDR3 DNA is TGTGCCAGCAGCGGTTGGGACAGGCAAGAGACCCAGTACTTC. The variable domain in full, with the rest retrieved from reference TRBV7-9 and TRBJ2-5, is DTGVSQNPRHKITKRGQNVTFRCDPISEHNRLYWYRQTLGQGPEFLTYFQNEAQLEKSRLLSDRFSAERPKGSFSTLEIQRTEQGDSAMYLCASSGWDRQETQYFGPGTRLLVL.

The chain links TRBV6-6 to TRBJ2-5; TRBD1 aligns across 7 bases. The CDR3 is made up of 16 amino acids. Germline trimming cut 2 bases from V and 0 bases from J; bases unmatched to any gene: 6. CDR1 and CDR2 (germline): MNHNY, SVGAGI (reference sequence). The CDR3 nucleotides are TGTGCCAGCAGTTACCCTGACAGGGTGTACCAAGAGACCCAGTACTTC. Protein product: CASSYPDRVYQETQYF.